These 26 T cell receptor beta chains originate from one sample sequenced in a study of T cell responses to AZD1222 COVID-19 vaccine. The method was immunoSEQ multiplex PCR; TCRdb's version includes in-frame clones alone and lacks a portion of them. Counted here are roughly 80,000 clones, more than 75% occurring once; the ten biggest clones make up more than 4.5%. This specimen consisted of peripheral blood, obtained on day 0 of MenACWY control vaccination. The receptors originated from an adult in good health.

This chain joins TRBV28 and TRBJ1-2, with TRBD1 matching over 7 bases. Losses at the gene ends were 8 bases for V and 0 bases for J; bases not matched to a gene: 9. The CDR3 has 15 amino acids. CDR1 MDHEN and CDR2 SYDVKM come from the germline V gene. The CDR3, as DNA: TGTGCCAGCTCAAAGGGGGCAGTTACTAACTATGGCTACACCTTC. It is translated as CASSKGAVTNYGYTF.

This clone was observed once. An end of the junction does not agree with germline; a read error may underlie this. This chain connects TRBV29-1 to TRBJ1-1; no clear D. CDR3 size: 9 residues. Germline V gene lookup returns CDR1 SQVTM and CDR2 ANQGSEA. CDR3 loop: CSAGRRGCF. CDR3 nucleotides: TGCAGCGCCGGTAGGCGAGGGTGCTTT. The whole variable domain, remainder taken from reference TRBV29-1 and TRBJ1-1, is SAVISQKPSRDICQRGTSLTIQCQVDSQVTMMFWYRQQPGQSLTLIATANQGSEATYESGFVIDKFPISRPNLTFSTLTVSNMSPEDSSIYLCSAGRRGCFGQGTRLTVV.

The chain joins TRBV6-6 to TRBJ1-2; perhaps TRBD1 as D (6 bases). Germline-derived CDR1 and CDR2 are MNHNY and SVGAGI (reference sequence). This CDR3 has 15 residues. Trimming removed 2 bases from V and 6 bases from J, with 16 bases in between. CDR3 loop: CASSYGGYTRDGYTF. The DNA for the CDR3 is TGTGCCAGCAGTTACGGGGGCTACACAAGAGATGGCTACACCTTC.

This sequence joins TRBV7-9 and TRBJ2-7; 9 bases are shared with TRBD1. The CDR3 consists of 14 residues. V lost 5 bases to trimming and J lost 1 base; unmatched junction nucleotides: 3. The germline gives CDR1 SEHNR, CDR2 FQNEAQ (reference sequence). The CDR3 here is CASSPGTGSYEQYF. The CDR3 DNA sequence: TGTGCCAGCAGCCCCGGGACAGGGTCCTACGAGCAGTACTTC.

The V gene is TRBV5-1, the J gene TRBJ1-1, with D uncertain. Germline lookup yields CDR1 SGHRS and CDR2 YFSETQ. This CDR3 contains 13 residues. V was shortened by 2 bases and J by 1 base, with 6 bases between the two germline ends. This chain's CDR3 is CASSFEENTEAFF. Written as DNA, the CDR3 is TGCGCCAGCAGCTTCGAAGAGAACACTGAAGCTTTCTTT.

This chain uses TRBV5-4 with TRBJ2-7; 7 bases align to TRBD1. V dropped 5 bases and J dropped 7; count of bases not matched to a gene: 12. The CDR3 is made up of 14 amino acids. From germline, CDR1 is SGHNT and CDR2 YYREEE (reference sequence). In DNA, the CDR3 is TGTGCCAGCAGTACTCGTACAGGGGTAGGGGAGCAGTACTTC. Residues: CASSTRTGVGEQYF.

This clone was counted only a few times. The rearrangement links TRBV7-9 to TRBJ1-5, with 7 bases identical to TRBD1. CDR1 and CDR2 (germline): SEHNR, FQNEAQ (reference sequence). V was clipped by 2 bases and J by 9 bases; unmatched bases: 1. There are 12 residues in the CDR3. CDR3 residues: CASSLSGGPQHF. The CDR3 DNA reads TGTGCCAGCAGCTTATCAGGGGGGCCCCAGCATTTT.

This clone was counted only a few times. The rearrangement uses TRBV14 and TRBJ1-2; a possible D gene is TRBD1 (6 bases). CDR1 SGHDN and CDR2 FVKESK come from the germline V gene. V lost 5 bases and J 1 base, leaving 11 bases between the germline ends. The CDR3 is made up of 14 amino acids. CDR3 nucleotide sequence: TGTGCCAGCAGCGGACGACAGGTTAACTATGGCTACACCTTC. This gives the protein CASSGRQVNYGYTF.

The chain couples TRBV6-5 to TRBJ1-1; D call uncertain. Germline loops: CDR1 MNHEY, CDR2 SVGAGI. CDR3 length: 13 residues. Deletions cut 6 bases from V and 1 base from J, with 9 bases between. CDR3 nucleotide sequence: TGTGCCAGCAGGAAACGGACGAACACTGAAGCTTTCTTT. Its protein is CASRKRTNTEAFF.

This chain connects TRBV4-1 to TRBJ1-5, with TRBD1 as a possible D gene (6 bases). Trimming took off 0 bases at V and 8 bases at J, with 14 bases between the two ends. This CDR3 contains 15 residues. Germline loops: CDR1 MGHRA, CDR2 YSYEKL. The CDR3 sequence is CASSQDGSRGEPQHF. CDR3 coding DNA: TGCGCCAGCAGCCAAGATGGGTCCAGGGGAGAGCCCCAGCATTTT.

The table lists this clone with a count of one. This chain links TRBV29-1 with TRBJ2-5; D is uncertain. Germline V CDR1 and CDR2: SQVTM, ANQGSEA. V was cut by 3 bases and J by 5 bases, with 10 bases left in between. This CDR3 has 12 amino acids. The CDR3 region is CSVELRVETQYF. The CDR3 region has the DNA TGCAGCGTTGAGCTTAGGGTGGAGACCCAGTACTTC.

The DNA of the CDR3 is TGTGCCAGCAGCTCACAGGGGCGGGGGAACACTGAAGCTTTCTTT. It translates to CASSSQGRGNTEAFF. The J gene is TRBJ1-1, the V gene TRBV9, with 7 bases lining up with TRBD1. The CDR3 spans 15 residues. Germline V gene sequence: CDR1 SGDLS, CDR2 YYNGEE. V trimming: 4 bases; J trimming: 1 base; junction bases outside the gene matches: 7.

CDR3 region: CASSHTGTGNSYEQYF. The CDR3 bases are TGTGCCAGCAGTCATACCGGGACAGGGAACTCCTACGAGCAGTACTTC. The chain joins TRBV6-2 or TRBV6-3 to TRBJ2-7, with TRBD1 identical over 9 bases. CDR3 length equals 16 residues. V lost 5 bases to trimming and J lost 0 bases; unmatched junction nucleotides: 8. CDR1 and CDR2 (germline): MNHEY, SVGEGT.

The genes are TRBV5-6 and TRBJ1-6; D ambiguous. The CDR3 is 13 amino acids. Germline V lookup: CDR1 SGHDT, CDR2 YYEEEE. Trimming took off 6 bases at V and 8 bases at J, with 12 bases between the two ends. The CDR3 region is CASTNDAYSPLHF. The CDR3 bases are TGTGCCAGCACCAATGACGCTTATTCACCCCTCCACTTT.

This clone was observed a few times. The rearrangement uses TRBV5-5 and TRBJ1-5, with 7 bases lining up with TRBD1. Per the germline V gene, CDR1 is SGHKS and CDR2 is YYEKEE (reference sequence). This CDR3 is 15 amino acids long. The V gene end was trimmed by 4 bases and the J gene end by 1 base; junction bases not matched to a gene: 5. CDR3: CASSRTGASNQPQHF. CDR3 coding DNA: TGTGCCAGCAGCAGAACAGGGGCAAGCAATCAGCCCCAGCATTTT.

V and J are TRBV6-5 and TRBJ2-7, with D uncertain. Germline V gives CDR1 MNHEY, CDR2 SVGAGI. The CDR3 is 15 residues long. Trimming stripped 3 bases from V and 2 bases from J, with 14 bases between. The CDR3 DNA follows: TGTGCCAGCAGTTATCAAAGGGTCAAAACCTACGAGCAGTACTTC. Protein: CASSYQRVKTYEQYF.

The genes are TRBV19 and TRBJ2-7; 10 bases are shared with TRBD1. The germline CDR1 and CDR2 sequences are LNHDA and SQIVND (reference sequence). The CDR3 loop spans 15 amino acids. J was trimmed by 1 base and V by 7 bases; bases with no gene match: 7. The CDR3 coding sequence is TGTGCCAGTACCGTGGGACAGGGGATGTCCTACGAGCAGTACTTC. The encoded protein is CASTVGQGMSYEQYF. The full variable domain, rest sourced from reference TRBV19 and TRBJ2-7, is DGGITQSPKYLFRKEGQNVTLSCEQNLNHDAMYWYRQDPGQGLRLIYYSQIVNDFQKGDIAEGYSVSREKKESFPLTVTSAQKNPTAFYLCASTVGQGMSYEQYFGPGTRLTVT.

V usage is TRBV9 and J usage is TRBJ2-2, with D possibly matching TRBD2 (7 bases). The CDR3 runs to 14 residues. Trimming removed 4 bases at V and 6 bases at J, with 13 bases between. The germline V gene has CDR1 SGDLS and CDR2 YYNGEE. CDR3 protein: CASSSLGGAGELFF. For the CDR3, the DNA is TGTGCCAGCAGCTCCCTAGGGGGGGCCGGGGAGCTGTTTTTT.

The chain joins TRBV18 to TRBJ2-2, with D possibly matching TRBD1 (5 bases). Germline CDR1 is KGHSH and CDR2 is LQKENI. The V and J ends lost 1 base and 5 bases respectively, with 11 bases between them. The CDR3 consists of 15 residues. CDR3 DNA: TGTGCCAGCTCACCACTCAGGGAAGGGACCGGGGAGCTGTTTTTT. This sequence encodes CASSPLREGTGELFF.

The V gene is TRBV18, the J gene TRBJ2-2; 13 bases are shared with TRBD2. CDR1 and CDR2 from the germline V gene are KGHSH and LQKENI. The V and J ends lost 3 bases and 1 base, in that order; junction bases with no gene match: 5. The CDR3 totals 18 residues. This CDR3 is CASSPGLAGPMNTGELFF. The CDR3 coding sequence is TGTGCCAGCTCACCGGGACTAGCGGGACCTATGAACACCGGGGAGCTGTTTTTT.

The V gene is TRBV3-1 (or the pseudogene TRBV3-2), the J gene TRBJ1-2; a weak D match, TRBD1 (5 bases). CDR3 length equals 14 residues. CDR1 LGHDT and CDR2 YNNKEL come from the germline V gene (reference sequence). V lost 7 bases, J lost 7 bases, and 19 bases lay in between. The CDR3: CASTPMRGWPGYTF. CDR3 nucleotide sequence: TGTGCCAGCACCCCCATGCGGGGGTGGCCTGGCTACACCTTC.

The J gene is TRBJ2-7, the V gene TRBV3-1 (or the pseudogene TRBV3-2); TRBD2 might be the D (6 bases). Per the germline V gene, CDR1 is LGHDT and CDR2 is YNNKEL (reference sequence). The CDR3 is 14 amino acids. Trimming removed 4 bases from V and 5 bases from J, with 15 bases in between. The CDR3 spells CASSLTGTYDEQYF. Written as DNA, the CDR3 is TGTGCCAGCAGCCTAACCGGGACTTACGACGAGCAGTACTTC.

The chain employs TRBV19 and TRBJ2-3; TRBD2 agrees at 8 bases. This CDR3 is 17 amino acids long. Germline CDR1 LNHDA, CDR2 SQIVND (reference sequence). V gave up 5 bases and J gave up 4 bases; unmatched junction bases: 14. The CDR3 sequence: CASSSRSSGSSPDTQYF. DNA of the CDR3: TGTGCCAGTAGTTCCCGATCGAGCGGGAGTTCCCCAGATACGCAGTATTTT. Supplemented by reference TRBV19 and TRBJ2-3, the full variable domain reads DGGITQSPKYLFRKEGQNVTLSCEQNLNHDAMYWYRQDPGQGLRLIYYSQIVNDFQKGDIAEGYSVSREKKESFPLTVTSAQKNPTAFYLCASSSRSSGSSPDTQYFGPGTRLTVL.

V usage is TRBV7-9 and J usage is TRBJ1-1; D not certain. Germline V lookup: CDR1 SEHNR, CDR2 FQNEAQ (reference sequence). The germline V and J ends were trimmed by 0 bases and 0 bases, with 5 bases remaining between them. This CDR3 comprises 14 residues. The CDR3 DNA follows: TGTGCCAGCAGCTTAGCCTTTGTGAACACTGAAGCTTTCTTT. Translating gives CASSLAFVNTEAFF.

The chain has TRBV6-2 or TRBV6-3 and TRBJ2-5; unclear D gene. CDR3 length: 13 residues. Trimming took 2 bases from V and 5 from J, leaving 9 bases between them. Germline CDR1 reads MNHEY; CDR2 reads SVGEGT. CDR3 sequence (DNA): TGTGCCAGCAGTTACCTCTCGTGGGAGACCCAGTACTTC. Amino acid sequence: CASSYLSWETQYF.

The chain carries TRBV19 and TRBJ2-1; weak D call: TRBD2 (5 bases). This CDR3 has 15 residues. Trimming cost V 6 bases and J 8 bases, with 20 bases left between them. CDR1 and CDR2 (germline): LNHDA, SQIVND (reference sequence). The CDR3 DNA reads as TGTGCCAGTAGCTTAGCAGATGACGGGCGGGATGAGCAGTTCTTC. Its protein is CASSLADDGRDEQFF.